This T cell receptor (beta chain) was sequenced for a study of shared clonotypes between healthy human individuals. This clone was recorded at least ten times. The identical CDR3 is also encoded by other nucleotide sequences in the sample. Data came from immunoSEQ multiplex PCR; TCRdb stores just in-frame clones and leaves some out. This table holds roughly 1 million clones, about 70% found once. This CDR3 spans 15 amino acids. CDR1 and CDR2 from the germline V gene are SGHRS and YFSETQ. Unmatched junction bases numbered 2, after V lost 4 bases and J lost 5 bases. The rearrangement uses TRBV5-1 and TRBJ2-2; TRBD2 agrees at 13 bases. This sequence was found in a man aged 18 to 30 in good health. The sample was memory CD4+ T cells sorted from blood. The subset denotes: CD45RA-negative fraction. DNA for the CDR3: TGCGCCAGCAGCGGACTAGCGGGAGTAACCGGGGAGCTGTTTTTT. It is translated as CASSGLAGVTGELFF.